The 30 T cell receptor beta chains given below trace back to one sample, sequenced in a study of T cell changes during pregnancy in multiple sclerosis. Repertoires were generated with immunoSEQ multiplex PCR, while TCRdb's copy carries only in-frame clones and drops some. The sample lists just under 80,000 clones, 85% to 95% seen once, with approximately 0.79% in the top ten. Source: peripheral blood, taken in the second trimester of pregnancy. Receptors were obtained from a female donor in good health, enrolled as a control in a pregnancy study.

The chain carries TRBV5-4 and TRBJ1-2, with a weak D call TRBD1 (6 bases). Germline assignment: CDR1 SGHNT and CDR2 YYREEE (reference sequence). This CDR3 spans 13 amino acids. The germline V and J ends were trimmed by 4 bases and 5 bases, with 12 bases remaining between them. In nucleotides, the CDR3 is TGTGCCAGCAGCCACCCCGACAGGTATGGCTACACCTTC. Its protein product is CASSHPDRYGYTF. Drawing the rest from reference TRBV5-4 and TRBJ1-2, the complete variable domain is ETGVTQSPTHLIKTRGQQVTLRCSSQSGHNTVSWYQQALGQGPQFIFQYYREEENGRGNFPPRFSGLQFPNYSSELNVNALELDDSALYLCASSHPDRYGYTFGSGTRLTVV.

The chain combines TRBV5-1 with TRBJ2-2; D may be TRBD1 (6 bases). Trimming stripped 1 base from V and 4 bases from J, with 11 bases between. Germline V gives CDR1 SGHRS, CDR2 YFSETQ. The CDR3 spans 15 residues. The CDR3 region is CASSLSGVPTGELFF. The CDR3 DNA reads TGCGCCAGCAGCTTGTCAGGGGTTCCCACCGGGGAGCTGTTTTTT. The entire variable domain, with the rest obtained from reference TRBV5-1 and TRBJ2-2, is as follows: KAGVTQTPRYLIKTRGQQVTLSCSPISGHRSVSWYQQTPGQGLQFLFEYFSETQRNKGNFPGRFSGRQFSNSRSEMNVSTLELGDSALYLCASSLSGVPTGELFFGEGSRLTVL.

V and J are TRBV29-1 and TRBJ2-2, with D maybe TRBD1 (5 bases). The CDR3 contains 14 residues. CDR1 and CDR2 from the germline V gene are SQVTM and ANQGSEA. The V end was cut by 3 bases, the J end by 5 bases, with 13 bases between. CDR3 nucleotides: TGCAGCGTTGATTGGCAGGGTCGGACCGGGGAGCTGTTTTTT. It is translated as CSVDWQGRTGELFF.

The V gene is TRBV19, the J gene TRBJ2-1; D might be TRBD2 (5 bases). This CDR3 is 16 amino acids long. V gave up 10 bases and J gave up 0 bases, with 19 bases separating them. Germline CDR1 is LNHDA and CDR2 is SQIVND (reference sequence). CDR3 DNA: TGTGCCACCGATATGGGAAAGCGGAGCTCCTACAATGAGCAGTTCTTC. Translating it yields CATDMGKRSSYNEQFF.

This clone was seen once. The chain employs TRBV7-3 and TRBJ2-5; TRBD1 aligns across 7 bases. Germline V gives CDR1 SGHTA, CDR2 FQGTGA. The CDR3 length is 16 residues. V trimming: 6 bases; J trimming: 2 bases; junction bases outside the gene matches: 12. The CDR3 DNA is TGTGCCAGCAGTTCTACCGGGGCAGGGGGACAAGAGACCCAGTACTTC. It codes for CASSSTGAGGQETQYF.

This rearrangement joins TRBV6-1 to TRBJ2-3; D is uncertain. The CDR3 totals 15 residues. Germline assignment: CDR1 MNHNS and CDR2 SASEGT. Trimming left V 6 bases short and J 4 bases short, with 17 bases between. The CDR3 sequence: CASSARRLISDTQYF. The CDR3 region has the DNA TGTGCCAGCAGCGCCCGCCGACTGATCTCAGATACGCAGTATTTT.

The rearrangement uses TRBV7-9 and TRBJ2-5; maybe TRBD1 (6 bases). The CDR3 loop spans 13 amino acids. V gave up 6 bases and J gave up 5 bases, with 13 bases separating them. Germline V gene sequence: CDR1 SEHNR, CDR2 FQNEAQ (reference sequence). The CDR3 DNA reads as TGTGCCAGCAGAGCACAGGGTCTGGAGACCCAGTACTTC. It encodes CASRAQGLETQYF.

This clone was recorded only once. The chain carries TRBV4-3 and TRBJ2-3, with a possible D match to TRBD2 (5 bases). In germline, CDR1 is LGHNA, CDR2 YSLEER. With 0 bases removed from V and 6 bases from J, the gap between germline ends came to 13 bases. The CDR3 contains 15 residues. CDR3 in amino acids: CASSQDNRDLDTQYF. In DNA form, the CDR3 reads TGCGCCAGCAGCCAAGATAACCGGGATTTGGATACGCAGTATTTT.

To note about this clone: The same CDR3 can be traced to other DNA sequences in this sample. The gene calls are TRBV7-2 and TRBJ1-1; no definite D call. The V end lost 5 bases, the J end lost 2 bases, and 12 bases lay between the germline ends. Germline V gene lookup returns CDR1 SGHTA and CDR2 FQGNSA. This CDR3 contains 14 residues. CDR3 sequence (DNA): TGTGCCAGCAGCCTAGGTACGGTCAACACTGAAGCTTTCTTT. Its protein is CASSLGTVNTEAFF.

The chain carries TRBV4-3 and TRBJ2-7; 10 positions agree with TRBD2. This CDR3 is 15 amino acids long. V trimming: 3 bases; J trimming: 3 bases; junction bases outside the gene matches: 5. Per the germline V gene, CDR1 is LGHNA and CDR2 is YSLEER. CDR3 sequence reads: CASSHLAGASYEQYF. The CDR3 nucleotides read TGCGCCAGCAGCCACCTAGCGGGGGCGAGCTACGAGCAGTACTTC.

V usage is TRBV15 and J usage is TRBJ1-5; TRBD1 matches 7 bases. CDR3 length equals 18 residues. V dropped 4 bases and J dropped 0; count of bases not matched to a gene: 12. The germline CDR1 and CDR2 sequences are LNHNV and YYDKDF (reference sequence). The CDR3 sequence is CATSKAARGEASNQPQHF. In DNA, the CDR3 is TGTGCCACCAGCAAAGCCGCCAGGGGGGAGGCTAGCAATCAGCCCCAGCATTTT.

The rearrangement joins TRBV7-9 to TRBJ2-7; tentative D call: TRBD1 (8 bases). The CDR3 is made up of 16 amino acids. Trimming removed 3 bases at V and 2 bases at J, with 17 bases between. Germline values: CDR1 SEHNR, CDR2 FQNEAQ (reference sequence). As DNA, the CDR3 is TGTGCCAGCAGCTTGGGAGGGACAGGCTGGGCCTACGAGCAGTACTTC. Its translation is CASSLGGTGWAYEQYF.

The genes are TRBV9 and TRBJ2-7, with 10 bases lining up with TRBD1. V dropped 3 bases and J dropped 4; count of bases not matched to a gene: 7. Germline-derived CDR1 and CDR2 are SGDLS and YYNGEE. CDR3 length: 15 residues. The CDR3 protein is CASSGPGQGIYEQYF. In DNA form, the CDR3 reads TGTGCCAGCAGCGGACCGGGACAGGGGATTTACGAGCAGTACTTC.

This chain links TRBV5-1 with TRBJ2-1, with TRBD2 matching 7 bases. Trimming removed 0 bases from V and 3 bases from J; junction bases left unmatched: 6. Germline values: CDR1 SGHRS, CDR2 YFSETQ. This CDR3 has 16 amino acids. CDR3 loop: CASSLAGRGSYNEQFF. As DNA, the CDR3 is TGCGCCAGCAGCTTGGCCGGGCGGGGGAGCTACAATGAGCAGTTCTTC. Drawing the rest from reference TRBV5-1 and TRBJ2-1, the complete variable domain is KAGVTQTPRYLIKTRGQQVTLSCSPISGHRSVSWYQQTPGQGLQFLFEYFSETQRNKGNFPGRFSGRQFSNSRSEMNVSTLELGDSALYLCASSLAGRGSYNEQFFGPGTRLTVL.

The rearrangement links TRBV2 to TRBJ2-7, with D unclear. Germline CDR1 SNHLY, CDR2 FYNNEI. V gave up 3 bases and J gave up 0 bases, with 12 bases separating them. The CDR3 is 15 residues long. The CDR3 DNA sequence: TGTGCCAGCAGTGACCTGGATAGGAGCTCCTACGAGCAGTACTTC. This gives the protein CASSDLDRSSYEQYF.

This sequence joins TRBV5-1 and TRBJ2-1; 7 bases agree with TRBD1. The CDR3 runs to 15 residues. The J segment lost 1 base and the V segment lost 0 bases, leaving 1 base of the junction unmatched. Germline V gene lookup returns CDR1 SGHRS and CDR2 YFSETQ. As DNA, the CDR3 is TGCGCCAGCAGCTTGGGGGACAGTTCCTACAATGAGCAGTTCTTC. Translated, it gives CASSLGDSSYNEQFF.

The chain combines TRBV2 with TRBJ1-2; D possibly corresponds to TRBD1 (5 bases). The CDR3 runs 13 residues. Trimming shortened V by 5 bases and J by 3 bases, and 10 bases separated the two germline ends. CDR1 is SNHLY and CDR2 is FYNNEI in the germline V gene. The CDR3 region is CASSFLQDYGYTF. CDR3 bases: TGTGCCAGCAGTTTCTTACAGGACTATGGCTACACCTTC. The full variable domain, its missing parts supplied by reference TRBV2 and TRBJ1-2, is EPEVTQTPSHQVTQMGQEVILRCVPISNHLYFYWYRQILGQKVEFLVSFYNNEISEKSEIFDDQFSVERPDGSNFTLKIRSTKLEDSAMYFCASSFLQDYGYTFGSGTRLTVV.

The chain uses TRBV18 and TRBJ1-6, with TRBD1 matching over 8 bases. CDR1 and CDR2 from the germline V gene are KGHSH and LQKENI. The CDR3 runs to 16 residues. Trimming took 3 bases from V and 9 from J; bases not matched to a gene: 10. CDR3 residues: CASSPQTGVERSPLHF. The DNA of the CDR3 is TGTGCCAGCTCACCCCAGACAGGGGTAGAGCGTTCACCCCTCCACTTT.

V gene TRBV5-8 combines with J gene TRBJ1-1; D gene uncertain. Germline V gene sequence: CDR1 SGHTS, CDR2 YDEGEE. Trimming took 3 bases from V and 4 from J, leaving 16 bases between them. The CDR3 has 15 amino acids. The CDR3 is CASSWFGRSGTEAFF. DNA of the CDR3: TGTGCCAGCAGCTGGTTCGGAAGATCGGGCACTGAAGCTTTCTTT.

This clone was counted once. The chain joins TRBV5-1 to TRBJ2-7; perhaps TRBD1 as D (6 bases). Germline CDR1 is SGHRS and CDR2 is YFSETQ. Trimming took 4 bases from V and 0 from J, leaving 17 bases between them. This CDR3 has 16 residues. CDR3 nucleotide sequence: TGCGCCAGCAGCCCTACCCCCGGGACATACTCCTACGAGCAGTACTTC. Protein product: CASSPTPGTYSYEQYF.

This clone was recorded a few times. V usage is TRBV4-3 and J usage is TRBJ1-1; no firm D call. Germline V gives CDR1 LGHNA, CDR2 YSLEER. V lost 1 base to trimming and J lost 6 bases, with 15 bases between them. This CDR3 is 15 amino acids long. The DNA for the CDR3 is TGCGCCAGCAGCCAAGTCTGGGCGGGCGATGCTGAAGCTTTCTTT. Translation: CASSQVWAGDAEAFF.

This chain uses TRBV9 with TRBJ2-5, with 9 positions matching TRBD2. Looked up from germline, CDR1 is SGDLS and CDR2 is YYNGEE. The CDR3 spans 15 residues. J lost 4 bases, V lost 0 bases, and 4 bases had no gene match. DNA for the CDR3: TGTGCCAGCAGCGTAGGGTATAGCGGGGGAGAGACCCAGTACTTC. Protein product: CASSVGYSGGETQYF. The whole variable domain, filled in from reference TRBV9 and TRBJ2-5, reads DSGVTQTPKHLITATGQRVTLRCSPRSGDLSVYWYQQSLDQGLQFLIQYYNGEERAKGNILERFSAQQFPDLHSELNLSSLELGDSALYFCASSVGYSGGETQYFGPGTRLLVL.

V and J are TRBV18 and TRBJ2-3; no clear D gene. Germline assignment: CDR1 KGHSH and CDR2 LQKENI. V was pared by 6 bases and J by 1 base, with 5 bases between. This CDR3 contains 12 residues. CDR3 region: CASSTGTDTQYF. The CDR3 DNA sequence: TGTGCCAGCTCCACAGGCACAGATACGCAGTATTTT.

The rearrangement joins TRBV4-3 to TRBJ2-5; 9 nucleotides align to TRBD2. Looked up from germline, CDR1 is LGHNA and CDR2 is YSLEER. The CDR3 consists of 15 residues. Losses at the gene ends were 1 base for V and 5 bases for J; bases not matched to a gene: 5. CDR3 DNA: TGCGCCAGCAGCCAAGGTCTAGCGGGGACTGAGACCCAGTACTTC. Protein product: CASSQGLAGTETQYF.

The CDR3 bases are TGTGCCTGGAGGGGACAGGGGACCCACGAGCAGTACTTC. Protein sequence: CAWRGQGTHEQYF. The chain employs TRBV30 and TRBJ2-7; 10 nucleotides agree with TRBD1. Germline V CDR1 and CDR2: GTSNPN, SVGIG (reference sequence). With V trimmed by 3 bases and J by 5 bases, 4 bases remained unmatched. The CDR3 runs 13 residues.

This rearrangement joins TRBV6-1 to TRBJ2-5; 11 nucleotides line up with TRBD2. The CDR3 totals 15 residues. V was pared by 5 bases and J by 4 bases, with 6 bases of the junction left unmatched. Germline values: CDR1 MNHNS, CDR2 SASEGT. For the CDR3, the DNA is TGTGCCAGCAGTTCCTTAGCGGGGGGGCCAGAGACCCAGTACTTC. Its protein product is CASSSLAGGPETQYF.

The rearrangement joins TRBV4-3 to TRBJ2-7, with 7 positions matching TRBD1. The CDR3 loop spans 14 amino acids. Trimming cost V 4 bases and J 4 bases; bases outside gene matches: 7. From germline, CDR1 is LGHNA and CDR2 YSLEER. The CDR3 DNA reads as TGCGCCAGCAGCCCTGAACAGGGGATGTACGAGCAGTACTTC. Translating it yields CASSPEQGMYEQYF.

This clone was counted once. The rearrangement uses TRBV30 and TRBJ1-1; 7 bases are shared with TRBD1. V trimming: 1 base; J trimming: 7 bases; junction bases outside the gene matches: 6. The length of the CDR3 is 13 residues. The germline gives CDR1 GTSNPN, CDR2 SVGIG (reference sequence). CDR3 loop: CAWSDRGISEAFF. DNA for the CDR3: TGTGCCTGGAGTGACAGGGGCATAAGTGAAGCTTTCTTT.

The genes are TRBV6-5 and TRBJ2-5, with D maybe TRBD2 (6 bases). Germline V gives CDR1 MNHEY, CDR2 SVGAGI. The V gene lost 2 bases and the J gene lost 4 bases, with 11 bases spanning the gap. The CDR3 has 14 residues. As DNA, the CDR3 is TGTGCCAGCAGTTACGGGACTCCCCCAGAGACCCAGTACTTC. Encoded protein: CASSYGTPPETQYF.

In DNA, the CDR3 is TGTGCCAGCAGCTTGGCGACAGGGCTTGAGACCCAGTACTTC. As protein: CASSLATGLETQYF. The genes are TRBV11-3 and TRBJ2-5; 7 bases agree with TRBD1. V lost 3 bases and J lost 5; bases outside the gene matches: 6. The CDR3 has 14 amino acids. Germline V gene lookup returns CDR1 SGHNT and CDR2 YENEEA.